This is a list of T cell receptor beta chains from one sample in a study of PD-1 blockade in mismatch repair-deficient tumors. The protocol was immunoSEQ multiplex PCR, while the TCRdb copy is restricted to in-frame clones and leaves out a portion. The table lists roughly 70,000 clones, 60% to 80% of them singletons. This specimen was peripheral blood, taken 2 weeks after starting pembrolizumab. The receptors derive from an adult with mismatch repair-deficient cancer. Both conserved end residues are part of each CDR3. D genes are given only for firm matches. Clone size appears in some rows only: once, few, many, or a class for an expanded clone.

v_gene	abundance	j_gene	d_gene	CDR3aa	CDR3nt
TRBV29-1	NA	TRBJ2-5	NA	CSVERSSEETQYF	TGCAGCGTTGAAAGGAGCTCGGAAGAGACCCAGTACTTC
TRBV5-4	NA	TRBJ2-2	NA	CATPISTGELFF	TGTGCCACCCCAATCAGCACCGGGGAGCTGTTTTTT
TRBV27	once	TRBJ2-3	NA	CASSLSRRNTDTQYF	TGTGCCAGCAGTCTAAGTAGGAGGAACACAGATACGCAGTATTTT
TRBV2	NA	TRBJ1-1	NA	CASRGMNTEAFF	TGTGCCAGCAGGGGTATGAACACTGAAGCTTTCTTT
TRBV9	NA	TRBJ1-2	NA	CASSEGWDSKKYGYTF	TGTGCCAGCAGCGAGGGGTGGGACTCCAAAAAATACGGCTACACCTTC
TRBV18	few	TRBJ1-1	NA	CASSPWTDQVEAFF	TGTGCCAGCTCACCCTGGACAGACCAGGTGGAAGCTTTCTTT
TRBV27	NA	TRBJ1-1	TRBD1	CASTSDRSSEAFF	TGTGCCAGCACCTCGGACAGGTCGTCTGAAGCTTTCTTT
TRBV18	few	TRBJ1-5	NA	CASSLGQYQPQHF	TGTGCCAGCTCACTCGGACAGTATCAGCCCCAGCATTTT
TRBV29-1	few	TRBJ1-1	NA	CSVERGRGTEAFF	TGCAGCGTTGAACGAGGGAGAGGAACTGAAGCTTTCTTT
TRBV10-1	few	TRBJ1-2	TRBD1	CASRKTGGRVYGYTF	TGCGCCAGCAGAAAGACAGGGGGCAGGGTCTATGGCTACACCTTC
TRBV5-1	NA	TRBJ2-2	NA	CASSEQDTNTGELFF	TGCGCCAGCAGCGAACAGGACACGAACACCGGGGAGCTGTTTTTT
TRBV15	once	TRBJ2-5	NA	CATSRDRGKGETQYF	TGTGCCACCAGCAGAGATCGCGGGAAAGGAGAGACCCAGTACTTC
TRBV6-5	NA	TRBJ2-7	TRBD1	CASRGQGELEQYF	TGTGCCAGCAGAGGACAGGGAGAACTCGAGCAGTACTTC
TRBV9	NA	TRBJ2-7	NA	CASSVGVQAYEQYF	TGTGCCAGCAGCGTAGGGGTCCAGGCCTACGAGCAGTACTTC
TRBV5-1	NA	TRBJ2-5	NA	CASSSSGPQRETQYF	TGCGCCAGCAGCTCCTCCGGGCCCCAGAGGGAGACCCAGTACTTC
TRBV7-9	NA	TRBJ2-3	TRBD2	CATGTSDATDTQYF	TGTGCCACCGGGACTAGCGATGCCACAGATACGCAGTATTTT
TRBV14	NA	TRBJ1-1	NA	CASSQETVTEAFF	TGTGCCAGCAGCCAAGAGACTGTTACTGAAGCTTTCTTT
TRBV5-1	NA	TRBJ2-7	TRBD1	CATRPQGSYEQYF	TGCGCCACCCGGCCACAGGGGTCCTACGAGCAGTACTTC
TRBV2	NA	TRBJ1-2	TRBD1	CASRRDRMVSGYGYTF	TGTGCCAGCAGGAGGGACAGAATGGTTAGTGGCTATGGCTACACCTTC
TRBV5-4	once	TRBJ2-7	NA	CASSPGGQGGYEQYF	TGTGCCAGCAGCCCCGGAGGCCAGGGAGGATACGAGCAGTACTTC
TRBV10-2	few	TRBJ2-2	NA	CASSHRAGELFF	TGCGCCAGCAGCCATCGGGCCGGGGAGCTGTTTTTT
TRBV4-1	NA	TRBJ2-3	TRBD2	CASSLRSGASTDTQYF	TGCGCCAGCAGCTTGAGGAGCGGGGCCAGCACAGATACGCAGTATTTT
TRBV6-1	NA	TRBJ2-1	TRBD1	CASYRGLTTGNEQFF	TGTGCCAGCTACAGGGGGTTAACGACTGGCAATGAGCAGTTCTTC
TRBV5-1	once	TRBJ1-2	TRBD1	CASSLGDRGSYGYTF	TGCGCCAGCAGCTTGGGGGACAGGGGAAGCTATGGCTACACCTTC
TRBV29-1	NA	TRBJ2-7	TRBD1	CSVGSGTGFSEQYF	TGCAGCGTTGGATCCGGGACAGGGTTCTCCGAGCAGTACTTC
TRBV19	NA	TRBJ1-2	NA	CASSIGHKTLYGYTF	TGTGCCAGTAGTATCGGTCACAAAACCCTCTATGGCTACACCTTC
TRBV9	NA	TRBJ1-2	TRBD1	CASSTGTGGSGYTF	TGTGCCAGCAGTACCGGGACAGGGGGTTCAGGCTACACCTTC
TRBV30	medium-sized	TRBJ1-4	NA	CAWSRDSNEKLFF	TGTGCCTGGAGTCGAGACAGTAATGAAAAACTGTTTTTT
TRBV30	NA	TRBJ2-3	TRBD2	CAWSAKGRRGGPDTQYF	TGTGCCTGGAGTGCAAAGGGCCGACGGGGAGGGCCAGATACGCAGTATTTT
TRBV9	NA	TRBJ2-1	TRBD2	CASSVGLGDDNEQFF	TGTGCCAGCAGCGTTGGACTAGGGGACGACAATGAGCAGTTCTTC
TRBV27	NA	TRBJ2-5	TRBD1	CASSPTGFGTQYF	TGTGCCAGCAGCCCGACAGGGTTTGGGACCCAGTACTTC
TRBV29-1	few	TRBJ2-3	TRBD1	CSVEGGGRTDTQYF	TGCAGCGTTGAAGGAGGGGGCCGCACAGATACGCAGTATTTT
TRBV29-1	few	TRBJ1-2	NA	CSVDLGVYHGYTF	TGCAGCGTTGACTTGGGGGTATATCATGGCTACACCTTC
TRBV5-1	NA	TRBJ2-3	NA	CASSLGLGSTDTQYF	TGCGCCAGCAGCTTGGGCCTGGGTAGCACAGATACGCAGTATTTT
TRBV30	NA	TRBJ1-4	NA	CAWSVNSREKLFF	TGTGCCTGGAGTGTAAATTCTCGGGAAAAACTGTTTTTT
TRBV30	NA	TRBJ2-6	NA	CAWSYIGGANVLTF	TGTGCCTGGAGTTACATCGGGGGGGCCAACGTCCTGACTTTC